The next 21 T cell receptor beta chains were all read from a single sample in a study of CD8 T cells in ankylosing spondylitis. TCRdb called the 5' RACE reads again in MiXCR, with one record for every CDR3 protein. The data show tens of thousands of distinct CDR3 sequences, approximately 16% seen once. Sequences were obtained from blood. These receptors originate from a male donor with ankylosing spondylitis or in good health (not recorded which).

This clonotype occurred many times. This chain joins TRBV4-1 and TRBJ2-1; 10 bases fit TRBD2. Trimming cost V 4 bases and J 9 bases; bases outside gene matches: 12. CDR3 length: 16 residues. Germline V gene lookup returns CDR1 MGHRA and CDR2 YSYEKL. The CDR3 loop reads CASSPAGAGGPGEQFF. CDR3 DNA sequence: TGCGCCAGCAGCCCGGCGGGAGCGGGAGGGCCGGGTGAGCAGTTCTTC.

V is TRBV12-3 or TRBV12-4 and J is TRBJ2-2; D perhaps matches TRBD2 (5 bases). Trimming cost V 6 bases and J 5 bases, with 16 bases left between them. The CDR3 is 15 residues long. CDR3 residues: CASRAGNHGTGELFF. Written as DNA, the CDR3 is TGTGCCAGCAGGGCCGGGAATCATGGGACCGGGGAGCTGTTTTTT.

V usage is TRBV6-2 or TRBV6-3 and J usage is TRBJ2-2, with 9 bases matching TRBD1. The germline CDR1 and CDR2 sequences are MNHEY and SVGEGT. This CDR3 is 17 amino acids long. The J segment lost 0 bases and the V segment lost 5 bases, leaving 7 bases of the junction unmatched. The CDR3 bases are TGTGCCAGCAGTCGCCTAGGGACAGGGACGAACACCGGGGAGCTGTTTTTT. Its translation: CASSRLGTGTNTGELFF.

This clonotype came up many times. This rearrangement joins TRBV3-1 to TRBJ2-5; D may be TRBD2 (6 bases). CDR3 size: 11 residues. V was cut by 3 bases and J by 7 bases, with 6 bases left in between. Germline assignment: CDR1 LGHDT and CDR2 YNNKEL (reference sequence). The CDR3 DNA sequence: TGTGCCAGCAGCCACGGGGGGACCCAGTACTTC. As protein: CASSHGGTQYF.

This clonotype came up many times. The chain employs TRBV20-1 and TRBJ2-7; D perhaps matches TRBD1 (7 bases). The germline V and J ends were trimmed by 3 bases and 6 bases, with 18 bases remaining between them. Germline values: CDR1 DFQATT, CDR2 SNEGSKA (reference sequence). CDR3 length: 14 residues. CDR3 region: CSAREGTARSEQYV. The CDR3 DNA follows: TGCAGTGCTAGGGAGGGGACAGCCCGCTCCGAGCAGTACGTC.

The DNA for the CDR3 is TGTGCCAGCAGCTACGCGGGCACTGAAGCTTTCTTT. Protein: CASSYAGTEAFF. The chain carries TRBV6-6 and TRBJ1-1, with D uncertain. The CDR3 runs to 12 residues. Germline CDR1 reads MNHNY; CDR2 reads SVGAGI (reference sequence). V was trimmed by 6 bases and J by 4 bases, leaving 9 bases between them.

This clonotype was observed at least ten times. The chain carries TRBV30 and TRBJ2-2; D ambiguous. Germline V gene data show CDR1 as GTSNPN and CDR2 as SVGIG (reference sequence). The CDR3 length is 13 residues. V was shortened by 3 bases and J by 4 bases, with 9 bases between the two germline ends. The DNA for the CDR3 is TGTGCCTGGAGCGCCAGATCCACCGGGGAGCTGTTTTTT. Translating it yields CAWSARSTGELFF.

The chain uses TRBV28 and TRBJ2-6; D is unresolved. The CDR3 is made up of 16 amino acids. CDR1 MDHEN and CDR2 SYDVKM come from the germline V gene. V lost 4 bases and J lost 0, with 10 bases in between. CDR3 region: CASSSPLFSGANVLTF. CDR3 DNA sequence: TGTGCCAGCAGTTCCCCTCTTTTCTCTGGGGCCAACGTCCTGACTTTC. Looking up the rest from reference TRBV28 and TRBJ2-6 gives the full variable domain: DVKVTQSSRYLVKRTGEKVFLECVQDMDHENMFWYRQDPGLGLRLIYFSYDVKMKEKGDIPEGYSVSREKKERFSLILESASTNQTSMYLCASSSPLFSGANVLTFGAGSRLTVL.

A few counts support this clonotype. The chain joins TRBV11-3 to TRBJ1-1, with TRBD1 matching 10 bases. With 7 bases clipped from V and 4 bases from J, the junction kept 6 bases outside the gene matches. The CDR3 extends over 14 amino acids. Germline CDR1 reads SGHNT; CDR2 reads YENEEA. In DNA, the CDR3 is TGTGCCAGCAAACCGGGACAGGGGAGCACTGAAGCTTTCTTT. This sequence encodes CASKPGQGSTEAFF.

This chain uses TRBV4-1 with TRBJ2-3; 10 positions match TRBD1. Unmatched junction bases numbered 8, after V lost 0 bases and J lost 2 bases. The V gene's germline CDR1 is MGHRA and CDR2 YSYEKL. The CDR3 runs 18 residues. The DNA for the CDR3 is TGCGCCAGCAGCCAAGAGCGGGACAGGGGATCCATCACAGATACGCAGTATTTT. It is translated as CASSQERDRGSITDTQYF.

This sequence joins TRBV7-9 and TRBJ2-7, with D uncertain. Germline V gene lookup returns CDR1 SEHNR and CDR2 FQNEAQ (reference sequence). V gave up 1 base and J gave up 4 bases, with 5 bases separating them. The CDR3 has 12 residues. The CDR3 DNA sequence: TGTGCCAGCAGCTTAGGGACGTACGAGCAGTACTTC. It encodes CASSLGTYEQYF.

The table lists this clonotype with a few counts. The V gene is TRBV5-1, the J gene TRBJ2-5, with 7 nucleotides matching TRBD1. Germline values: CDR1 SGHRS, CDR2 YFSETQ. Unmatched junction bases numbered 9, after V lost 0 bases and J lost 4 bases. The CDR3 runs to 16 residues. The CDR3 nucleotides are TGCGCCAGCAGCTTGGGGGTGACAGGGCGAGGAGAGACCCAGTACTTC. Protein: CASSLGVTGRGETQYF.

The rearrangement links TRBV29-1 to TRBJ2-2; a weak D match, TRBD1 (7 bases). Germline V gene sequence: CDR1 SQVTM, CDR2 ANQGSEA. V was clipped by 1 base and J by 7 bases, with 10 bases between them. CDR3 length: 13 residues. DNA of the CDR3: TGCAGCGTTGAAGGACAGGGAGGCGGGGAGCTGTTTTTT. Amino acids: CSVEGQGGGELFF.

This clonotype has ten or more counts. The chain recombines TRBV5-1 with TRBJ2-2; tentatively, D is TRBD1 or TRBD2 (6 bases each). The CDR3 totals 15 residues. V lost 5 bases and J lost 5, with 16 bases in between. The germline V gene encodes CDR1 SGHRS and CDR2 YFSETQ. For the CDR3, the DNA is TGCGCCAGCAGTTCCGGGGGCCGTAGGACCGGGGAGCTGTTTTTT. This encodes CASSSGGRRTGELFF.

In its sample, this clonotype was seen a few times. V and J are TRBV4-3 and TRBJ2-2; 10 nucleotides line up with TRBD2. This CDR3 contains 16 residues. The V gene's germline CDR1 is LGHNA and CDR2 YSLEER. V shed 1 base and J 7 bases; nucleotides not matched to a gene: 6. The CDR3 loop is CASSQGVAGGHGELFF. CDR3 bases: TGCGCCAGCAGCCAAGGGGTAGCGGGAGGTCACGGGGAGCTGTTTTTT.

This clonotype came up many times. CDR3 DNA: TGCAGTGCTAGAGATCATTTCAAACTAGCGGACACAACAGATACGCAGTATTTT. Amino acid sequence: CSARDHFKLADTTDTQYF. The chain couples TRBV20-1 to TRBJ2-3; 8 nucleotides agree with TRBD2. Per the germline V gene, CDR1 is DFQATT and CDR2 is SNEGSKA (reference sequence). CDR3 length: 18 amino acids. Trimming took 0 bases from V and 3 from J; bases not matched to a gene: 14.

This clonotype has only a few counts. CDR3 bases: TGTGCCAGCAGCATCCGGGACCCAGCTGGGGATACGCAGTATTTT. Protein product: CASSIRDPAGDTQYF. The chain combines TRBV7-9 with TRBJ2-3, with D perhaps matching TRBD1 or TRBD2 (5 bases each). Per germline, CDR1 SEHNR and CDR2 FQNEAQ (reference sequence). V was shortened by 5 bases and J by 6 bases, with 18 bases between the two germline ends. The CDR3 loop spans 15 amino acids.

At least ten counts were recorded for this clonotype. V and J are TRBV5-1 and TRBJ2-3, with D possibly matching TRBD1 (5 bases). Per germline, CDR1 SGHRS and CDR2 YFSETQ. This CDR3 is built from 15 residues. V dropped 6 bases and J dropped 0 bases, with 14 bases sitting between them. The CDR3 DNA reads as TGCGCCAGCAAGGGGTCAGTTCCTAGCACAGATACGCAGTATTTT. Residues: CASKGSVPSTDTQYF.

This clonotype showed up many times. The chain combines TRBV20-1 with TRBJ2-1; TRBD2 matches 14 bases. J gave up 7 bases and V 5 bases, and 7 bases lay outside the gene matches. The CDR3 covers 15 residues. Germline-derived CDR1 and CDR2 are DFQATT and SNEGSKA (reference sequence). CDR3 region: CSACRLAGGLNEQFF. In DNA, the CDR3 is TGCAGTGCTTGCAGACTAGCGGGGGGGCTAAATGAGCAGTTCTTC.

The chain is built from TRBV29-1 and TRBJ2-3, with 10 bases fitting TRBD2. In germline, CDR1 is SQVTM, CDR2 ANQGSEA. J lost 4 bases, V lost 7 bases, and 8 bases had no gene match. CDR3 length: 14 residues. The CDR3 DNA sequence: TGCAGCGCCGCTACTAGCGGGGCCCCAGATACGCAGTATTTT. It yields the protein CSAATSGAPDTQYF.

This clonotype was seen ten or more times. This sequence joins TRBV5-1 and TRBJ2-3, with D possibly matching TRBD1 (6 bases). The V gene's germline CDR1 is SGHRS and CDR2 YFSETQ. The V and J ends lost 4 bases and 0 bases respectively, with 12 bases between them. The CDR3 runs to 15 residues. The CDR3 reads CASSRWDKSTDTQYF. CDR3 coding DNA: TGCGCCAGCAGCCGCTGGGACAAAAGCACAGATACGCAGTATTTT.